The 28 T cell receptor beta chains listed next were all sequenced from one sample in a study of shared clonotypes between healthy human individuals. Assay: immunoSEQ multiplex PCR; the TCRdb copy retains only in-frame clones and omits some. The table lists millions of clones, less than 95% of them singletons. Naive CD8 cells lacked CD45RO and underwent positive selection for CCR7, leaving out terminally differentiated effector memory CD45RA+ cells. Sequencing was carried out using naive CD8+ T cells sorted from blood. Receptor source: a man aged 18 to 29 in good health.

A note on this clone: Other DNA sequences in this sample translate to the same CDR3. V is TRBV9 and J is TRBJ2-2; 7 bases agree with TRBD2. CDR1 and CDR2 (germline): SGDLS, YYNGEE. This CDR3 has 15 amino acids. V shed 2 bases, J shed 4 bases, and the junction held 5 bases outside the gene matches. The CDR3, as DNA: TGTGCCAGCAGCGTTGCGGGGGATGGCACCGGGGAGCTGTTTTTT. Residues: CASSVAGDGTGELFF.

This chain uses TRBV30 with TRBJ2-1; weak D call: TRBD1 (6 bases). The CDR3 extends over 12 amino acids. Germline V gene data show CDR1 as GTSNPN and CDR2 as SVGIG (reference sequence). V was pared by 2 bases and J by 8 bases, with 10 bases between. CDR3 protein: CAWSMGADEQFF. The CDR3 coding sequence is TGTGCCTGGAGTATGGGGGCCGATGAGCAGTTCTTC.

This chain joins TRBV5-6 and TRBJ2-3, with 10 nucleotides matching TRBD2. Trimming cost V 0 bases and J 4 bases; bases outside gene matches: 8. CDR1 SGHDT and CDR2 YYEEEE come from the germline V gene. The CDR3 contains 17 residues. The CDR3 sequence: CASSLAGTSAGADTQYF. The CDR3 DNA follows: TGTGCCAGCAGCTTGGCCGGGACTAGCGCAGGGGCAGATACGCAGTATTTT.

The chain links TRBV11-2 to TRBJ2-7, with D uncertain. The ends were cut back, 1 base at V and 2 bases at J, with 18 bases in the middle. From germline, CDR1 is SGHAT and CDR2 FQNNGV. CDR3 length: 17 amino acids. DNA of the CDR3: TGTGCCAGCAGCTTAGGGCCAGCCAACCACTCCCCCTACGAGCAGTACTTC. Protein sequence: CASSLGPANHSPYEQYF.

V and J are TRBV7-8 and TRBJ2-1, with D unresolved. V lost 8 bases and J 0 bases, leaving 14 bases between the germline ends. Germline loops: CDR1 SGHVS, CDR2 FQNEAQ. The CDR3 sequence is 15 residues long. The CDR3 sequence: CASGFGRSSYNEQFF. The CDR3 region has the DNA TGTGCCAGCGGTTTCGGCCGGAGCTCCTACAATGAGCAGTTCTTC.

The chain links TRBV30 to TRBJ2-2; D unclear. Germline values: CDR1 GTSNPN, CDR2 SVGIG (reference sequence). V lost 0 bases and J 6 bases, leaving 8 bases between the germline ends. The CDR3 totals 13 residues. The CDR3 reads CAWSVAYPGELFF. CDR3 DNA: TGTGCCTGGAGTGTTGCTTACCCCGGGGAGCTGTTTTTT.

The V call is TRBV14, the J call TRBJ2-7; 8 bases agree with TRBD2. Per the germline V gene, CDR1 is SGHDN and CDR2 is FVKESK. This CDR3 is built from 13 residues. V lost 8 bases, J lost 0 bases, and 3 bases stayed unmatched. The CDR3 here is CASSSGSSYEQYF. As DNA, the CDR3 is TGTGCCAGCTCAAGCGGGAGCTCCTACGAGCAGTACTTC.

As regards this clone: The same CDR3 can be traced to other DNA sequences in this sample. The CDR3 spells CASSLVGLLAKNIQYF. DNA for the CDR3: TGTGCCAGCAGTTTAGTGGGCTTACTAGCCAAAAACATTCAGTACTTC. The rearrangement joins TRBV27 to TRBJ2-4, with no clear D. The CDR3 is 16 amino acids. Germline CDR1 reads MNHEY; CDR2 reads SMNVEV (reference sequence). The V end lost 2 bases, the J end lost 0 bases, and 11 bases lay between the germline ends.

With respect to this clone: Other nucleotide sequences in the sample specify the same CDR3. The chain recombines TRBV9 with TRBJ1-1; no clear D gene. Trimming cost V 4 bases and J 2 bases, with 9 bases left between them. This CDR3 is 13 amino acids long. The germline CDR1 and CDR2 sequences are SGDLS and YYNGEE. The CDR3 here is CASSPGSNTEAFF. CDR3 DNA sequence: TGTGCCAGCAGCCCCGGCTCAAACACTGAAGCTTTCTTT.

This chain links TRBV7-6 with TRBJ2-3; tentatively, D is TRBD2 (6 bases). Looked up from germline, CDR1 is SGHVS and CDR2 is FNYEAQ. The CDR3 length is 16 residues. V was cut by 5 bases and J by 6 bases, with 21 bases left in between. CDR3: CASSPRRAGITDTQYF. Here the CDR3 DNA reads TGTGCCAGCAGCCCCCGGCGCGCGGGGATAACGGATACGCAGTATTTT.

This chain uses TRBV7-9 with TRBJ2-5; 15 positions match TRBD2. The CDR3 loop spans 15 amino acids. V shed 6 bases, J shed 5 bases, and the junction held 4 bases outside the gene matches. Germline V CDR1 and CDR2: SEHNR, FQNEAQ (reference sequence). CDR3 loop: CASSAGTSGGETQYF. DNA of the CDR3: TGTGCCAGCAGTGCCGGGACTAGCGGGGGGGAGACCCAGTACTTC.

CDR3 DNA: TGCGCCAGCAGTGACGGTATGGGACCCGGCGGTGAGCAGTTCTTC. Translating it yields CASSDGMGPGGEQFF. This chain links TRBV10-1 with TRBJ2-1; D possibly matches TRBD1 or TRBD2 (5 bases each). The V gene lost 3 bases and the J gene lost 9 bases, with 18 bases spanning the gap. This CDR3 contains 15 residues. Germline assignment: CDR1 WNHNN and CDR2 SYGVQD (reference sequence).

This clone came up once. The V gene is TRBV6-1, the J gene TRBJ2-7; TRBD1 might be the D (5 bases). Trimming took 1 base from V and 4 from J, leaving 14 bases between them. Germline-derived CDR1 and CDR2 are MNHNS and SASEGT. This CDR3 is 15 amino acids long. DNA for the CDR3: TGTGCCAGCAGTGAAGAATGGACAATGACTTACGAGCAGTACTTC. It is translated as CASSEEWTMTYEQYF.

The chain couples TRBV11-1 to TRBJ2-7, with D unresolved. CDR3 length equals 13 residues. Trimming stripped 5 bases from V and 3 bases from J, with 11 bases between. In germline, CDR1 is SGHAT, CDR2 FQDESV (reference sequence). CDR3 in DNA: TGTGCCAGCAGCATCCCGGGCGACTACGAGCAGTACTTC. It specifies CASSIPGDYEQYF.

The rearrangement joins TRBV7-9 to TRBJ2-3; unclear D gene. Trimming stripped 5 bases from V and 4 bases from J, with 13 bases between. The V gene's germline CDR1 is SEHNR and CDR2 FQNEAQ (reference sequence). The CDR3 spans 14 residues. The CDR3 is CASSEPGRPDTQYF. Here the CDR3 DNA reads TGTGCCAGCAGCGAGCCTGGACGTCCAGATACGCAGTATTTT.

This chain's CDR3 is CASSEGLAGYEQYF. The CDR3 bases are TGTGCCAGCAGCGAAGGACTAGCGGGCTACGAGCAGTACTTC. The chain is built from TRBV13 and TRBJ2-7; 11 nucleotides match TRBD2. The ends lost 5 bases at V and 3 bases at J; junction bases unmatched: 3. The germline V gene has CDR1 PRHDT and CDR2 FYEKMQ (reference sequence). There are 14 residues in the CDR3.

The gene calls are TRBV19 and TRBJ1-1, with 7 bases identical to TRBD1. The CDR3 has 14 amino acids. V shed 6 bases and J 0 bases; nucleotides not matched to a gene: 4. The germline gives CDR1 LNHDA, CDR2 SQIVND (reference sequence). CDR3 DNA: TGTGCCAGTAGCGACAGGGAGATGAACACTGAAGCTTTCTTT. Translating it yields CASSDREMNTEAFF.

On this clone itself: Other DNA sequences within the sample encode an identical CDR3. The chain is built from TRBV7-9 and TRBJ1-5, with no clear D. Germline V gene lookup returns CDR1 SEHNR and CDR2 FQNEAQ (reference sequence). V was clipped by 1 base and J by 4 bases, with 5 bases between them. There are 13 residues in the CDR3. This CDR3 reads CASSLGPNQPQHF. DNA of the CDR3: TGTGCCAGCAGCTTAGGACCTAATCAGCCCCAGCATTTT.

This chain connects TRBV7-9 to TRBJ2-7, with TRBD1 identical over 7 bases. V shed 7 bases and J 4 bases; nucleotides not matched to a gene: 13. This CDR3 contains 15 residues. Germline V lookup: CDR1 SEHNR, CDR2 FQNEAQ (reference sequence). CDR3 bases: TGTGCCAGCACCCCCAACCCGGGACAGCGTTACGAGCAGTACTTC. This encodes CASTPNPGQRYEQYF. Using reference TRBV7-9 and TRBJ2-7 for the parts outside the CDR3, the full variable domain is DTGVSQNPRHKITKRGQNVTFRCDPISEHNRLYWYRQTLGQGPEFLTYFQNEAQLEKSRLLSDRFSAERPKGSFSTLEIQRTEQGDSAMYLCASTPNPGQRYEQYFGPGTRLTVT.

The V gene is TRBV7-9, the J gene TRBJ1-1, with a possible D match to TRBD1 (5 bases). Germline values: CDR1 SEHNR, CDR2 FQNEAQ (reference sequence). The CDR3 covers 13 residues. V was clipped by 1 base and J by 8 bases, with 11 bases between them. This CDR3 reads CASSLVLEGEAFF. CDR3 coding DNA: TGTGCCAGCAGCTTAGTATTAGAGGGGGAAGCTTTCTTT.

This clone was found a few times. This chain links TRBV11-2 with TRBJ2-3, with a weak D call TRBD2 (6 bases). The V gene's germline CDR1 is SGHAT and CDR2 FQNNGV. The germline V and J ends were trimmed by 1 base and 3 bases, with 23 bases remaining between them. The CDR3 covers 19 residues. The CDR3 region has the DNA TGTGCCAGCAGCTTAGGCTGGTTTTCGGGACTTGGGGTGACAGATACGCAGTATTTT. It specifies CASSLGWFSGLGVTDTQYF.

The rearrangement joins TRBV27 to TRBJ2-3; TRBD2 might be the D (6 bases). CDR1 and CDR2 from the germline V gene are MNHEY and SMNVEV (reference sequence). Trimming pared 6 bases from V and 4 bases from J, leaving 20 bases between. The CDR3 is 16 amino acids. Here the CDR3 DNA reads TGTGCCAGCAGCCTGGGAGGATCCATGGGCGCAGATACGCAGTATTTT. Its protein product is CASSLGGSMGADTQYF.

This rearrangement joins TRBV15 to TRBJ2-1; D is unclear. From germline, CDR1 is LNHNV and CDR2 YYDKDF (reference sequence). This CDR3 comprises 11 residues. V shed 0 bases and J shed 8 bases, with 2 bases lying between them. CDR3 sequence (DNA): TGTGCCACCAGCAGAGAACATGAGCAGTTCTTC. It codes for CATSREHEQFF.

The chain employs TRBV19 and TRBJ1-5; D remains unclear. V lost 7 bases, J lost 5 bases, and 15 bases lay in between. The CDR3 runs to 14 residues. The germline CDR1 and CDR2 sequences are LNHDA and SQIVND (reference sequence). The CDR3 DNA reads TGTGCCAGTACCTCAAATCAAGGAGATCAGCCCCAGCATTTT. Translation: CASTSNQGDQPQHF.

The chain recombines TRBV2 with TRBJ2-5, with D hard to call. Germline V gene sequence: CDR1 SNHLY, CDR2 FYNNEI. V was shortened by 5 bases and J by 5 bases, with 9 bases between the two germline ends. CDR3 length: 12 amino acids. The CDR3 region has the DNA TGTGCCAGCAGTTCCCAGAGTGAGACCCAGTACTTC. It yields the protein CASSSQSETQYF.

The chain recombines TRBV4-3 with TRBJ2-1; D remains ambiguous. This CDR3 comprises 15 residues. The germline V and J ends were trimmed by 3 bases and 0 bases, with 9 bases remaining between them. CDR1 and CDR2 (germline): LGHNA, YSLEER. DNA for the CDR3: TGCGCCAGCAGCCACCGAGACCCCTCCTACAATGAGCAGTTCTTC. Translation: CASSHRDPSYNEQFF.

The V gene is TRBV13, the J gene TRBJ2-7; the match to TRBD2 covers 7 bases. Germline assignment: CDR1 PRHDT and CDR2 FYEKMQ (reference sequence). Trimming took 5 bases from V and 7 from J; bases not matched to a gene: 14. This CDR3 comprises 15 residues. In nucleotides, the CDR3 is TGTGCCAGCAGCACTGGGGAGGGACTTTCCCGGGAGCAGTACTTC. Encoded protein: CASSTGEGLSREQYF.

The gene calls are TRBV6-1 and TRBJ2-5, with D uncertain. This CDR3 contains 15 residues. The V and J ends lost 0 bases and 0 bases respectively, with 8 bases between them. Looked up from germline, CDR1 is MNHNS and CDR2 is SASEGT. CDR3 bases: TGTGCCAGCAGTGAAGCGGTCCGGAACCAAGAGACCCAGTACTTC. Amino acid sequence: CASSEAVRNQETQYF.